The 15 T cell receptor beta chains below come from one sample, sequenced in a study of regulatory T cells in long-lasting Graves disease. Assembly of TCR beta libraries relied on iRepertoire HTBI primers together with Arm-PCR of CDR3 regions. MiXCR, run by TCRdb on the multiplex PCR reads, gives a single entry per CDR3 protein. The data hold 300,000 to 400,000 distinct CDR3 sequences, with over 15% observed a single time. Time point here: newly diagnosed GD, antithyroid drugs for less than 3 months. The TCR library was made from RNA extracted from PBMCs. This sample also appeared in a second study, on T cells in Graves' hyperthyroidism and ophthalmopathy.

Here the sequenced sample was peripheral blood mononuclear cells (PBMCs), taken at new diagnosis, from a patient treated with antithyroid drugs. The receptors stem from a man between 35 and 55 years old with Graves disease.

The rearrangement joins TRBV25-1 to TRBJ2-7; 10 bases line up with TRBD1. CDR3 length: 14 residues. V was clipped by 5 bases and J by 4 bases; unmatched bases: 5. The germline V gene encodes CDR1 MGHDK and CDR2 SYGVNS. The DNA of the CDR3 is TGTGCCAGCAGTAGACAGGGGGCCGGGTACGAGCAGTACTTC. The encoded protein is CASSRQGAGYEQYF.

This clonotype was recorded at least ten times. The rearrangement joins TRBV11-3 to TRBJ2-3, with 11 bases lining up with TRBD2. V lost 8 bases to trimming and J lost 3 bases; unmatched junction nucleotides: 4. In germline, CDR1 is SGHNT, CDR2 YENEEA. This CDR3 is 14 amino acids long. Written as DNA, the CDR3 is TGTGCCAGCCTAGCGGGGGGACAGACAGATACGCAGTATTTT. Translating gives CASLAGGQTDTQYF.

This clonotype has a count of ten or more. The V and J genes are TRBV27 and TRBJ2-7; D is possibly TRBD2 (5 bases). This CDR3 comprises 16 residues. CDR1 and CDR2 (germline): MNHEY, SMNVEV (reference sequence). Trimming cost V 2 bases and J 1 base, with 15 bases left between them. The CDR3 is CASSLKPSMSSYEQYF. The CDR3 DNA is TGTGCCAGCAGTTTAAAGCCTAGCATGAGTTCCTACGAGCAGTACTTC.

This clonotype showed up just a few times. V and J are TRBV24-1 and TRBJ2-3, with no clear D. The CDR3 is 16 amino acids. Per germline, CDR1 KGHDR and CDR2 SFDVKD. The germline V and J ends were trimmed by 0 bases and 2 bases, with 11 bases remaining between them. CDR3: CATSDLVDSLTDTQYF. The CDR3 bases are TGTGCCACCAGTGATTTGGTCGACTCCCTCACAGATACGCAGTATTTT.

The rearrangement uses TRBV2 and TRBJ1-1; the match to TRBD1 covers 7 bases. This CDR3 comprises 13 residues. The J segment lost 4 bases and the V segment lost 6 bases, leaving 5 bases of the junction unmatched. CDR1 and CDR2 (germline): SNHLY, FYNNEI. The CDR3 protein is CASRPGTATEAFF. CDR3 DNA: TGTGCCAGCAGACCCGGGACAGCCACTGAAGCTTTCTTT.

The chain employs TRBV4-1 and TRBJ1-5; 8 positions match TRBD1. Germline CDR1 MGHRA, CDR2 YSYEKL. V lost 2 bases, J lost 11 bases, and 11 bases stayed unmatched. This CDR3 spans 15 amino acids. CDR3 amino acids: CASSQRRGQVETQHF. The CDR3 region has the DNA TGCGCCAGCAGCCAAAGGAGGGGACAGGTGGAGACCCAGCATTTT.

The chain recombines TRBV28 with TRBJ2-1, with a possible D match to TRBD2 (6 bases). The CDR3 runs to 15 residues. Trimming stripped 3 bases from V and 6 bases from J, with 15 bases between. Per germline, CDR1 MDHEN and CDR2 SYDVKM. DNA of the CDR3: TGTGCCAGCAGTTTGGGCGGGGAGGTCCCCAATGAGCAGTTCTTC. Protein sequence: CASSLGGEVPNEQFF.

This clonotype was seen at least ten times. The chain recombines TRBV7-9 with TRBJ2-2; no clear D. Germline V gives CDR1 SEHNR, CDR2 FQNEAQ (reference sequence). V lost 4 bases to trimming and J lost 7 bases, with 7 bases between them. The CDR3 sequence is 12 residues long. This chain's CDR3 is CASSSLSGELFF. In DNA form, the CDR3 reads TGTGCCAGCAGCTCCCTTAGCGGGGAGCTGTTTTTT.

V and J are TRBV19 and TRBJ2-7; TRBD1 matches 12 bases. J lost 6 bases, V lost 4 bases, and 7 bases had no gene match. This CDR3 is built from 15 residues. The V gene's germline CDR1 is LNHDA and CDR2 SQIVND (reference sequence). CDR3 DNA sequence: TGTGCCAGTAGTACCGGGACAGGGGGCTCCGCCGAGCAGTACTTC. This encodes CASSTGTGGSAEQYF.

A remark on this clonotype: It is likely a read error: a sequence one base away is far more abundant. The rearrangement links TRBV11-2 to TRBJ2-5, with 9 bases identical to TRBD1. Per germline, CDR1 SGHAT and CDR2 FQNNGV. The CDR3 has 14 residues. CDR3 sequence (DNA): TGTACCAGCAGCTCTGGACAGGGGCGAGAGACCCAGTACTTC. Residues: CTSSSGQGRETQYF.

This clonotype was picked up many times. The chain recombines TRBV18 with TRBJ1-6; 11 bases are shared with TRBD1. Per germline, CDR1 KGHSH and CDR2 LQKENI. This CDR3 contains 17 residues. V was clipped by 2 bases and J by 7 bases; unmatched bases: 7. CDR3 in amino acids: CASSPGTGGSANSPLHF. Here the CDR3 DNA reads TGTGCCAGCTCACCAGGGACAGGGGGAAGCGCAAATTCACCCCTCCACTTT.

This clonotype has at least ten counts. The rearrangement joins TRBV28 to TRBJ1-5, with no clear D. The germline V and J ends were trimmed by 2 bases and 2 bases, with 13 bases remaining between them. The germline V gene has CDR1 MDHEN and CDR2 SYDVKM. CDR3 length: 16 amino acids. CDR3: CASSLQGGSGNQPQHF. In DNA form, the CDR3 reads TGTGCCAGCAGTTTACAAGGTGGGTCGGGCAATCAGCCCCAGCATTTT. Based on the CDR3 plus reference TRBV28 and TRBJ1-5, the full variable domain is DVKVTQSSRYLVKRTGEKVFLECVQDMDHENMFWYRQDPGLGLRLIYFSYDVKMKEKGDIPEGYSVSREKKERFSLILESASTNQTSMYLCASSLQGGSGNQPQHFGDGTRLSIL.

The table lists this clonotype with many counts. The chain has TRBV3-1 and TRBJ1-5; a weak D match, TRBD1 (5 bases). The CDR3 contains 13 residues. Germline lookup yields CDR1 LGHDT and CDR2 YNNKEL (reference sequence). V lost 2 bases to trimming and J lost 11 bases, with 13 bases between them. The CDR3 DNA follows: TGTGCCAGCAGCCAATTTCACCAGGGTACCCAGCATTTT. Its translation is CASSQFHQGTQHF. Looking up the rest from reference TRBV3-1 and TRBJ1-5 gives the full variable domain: DTAVSQTPKYLVTQMGNDKSIKCEQNLGHDTMYWYKQDSKKFLKIMFSYNNKELIINETVPNRFSPKSPDKAHLNLHINSLELGDSAVYFCASSQFHQGTQHFGDGTRLSIL.

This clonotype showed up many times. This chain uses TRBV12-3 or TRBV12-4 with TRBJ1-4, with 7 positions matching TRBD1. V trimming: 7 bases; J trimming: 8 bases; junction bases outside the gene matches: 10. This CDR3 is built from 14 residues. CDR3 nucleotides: TGTGCCAGCACTAACAACAGGGGTCGGGAAAAACTGTTTTTT. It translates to CASTNNRGREKLFF.

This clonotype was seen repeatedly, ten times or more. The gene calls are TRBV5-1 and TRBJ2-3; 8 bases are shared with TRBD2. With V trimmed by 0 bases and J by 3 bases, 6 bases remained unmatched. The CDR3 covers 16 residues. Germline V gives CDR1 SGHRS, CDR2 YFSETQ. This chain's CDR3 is CASSLARTSRTDTQYF. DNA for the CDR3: TGCGCCAGCAGCTTGGCGAGGACTAGCAGAACAGATACGCAGTATTTT.